One and the same sample provided the 23 T cell receptor beta chains below, sequenced in a study of CD8+ T cells in alopecia areata. The treatment was: oral pan-JAK inhibitor, 5-10 mg twice daily. Sequencing templates came from extracted RNA that was reverse transcribed into cDNA. The assay was immunoSEQ multiplex PCR, and TCRdb's table has in-frame clones only and misses some. The sample has tens of thousands of clones, approximately 66% seen once; the top ten hold about 25%. Sample: CD8+ T cells sorted from blood, taken at week 24, from a patient treated with tofacitinib. The source is a human donor with alopecia areata.

The gene calls are TRBV13 and TRBJ1-1; TRBD1 matches 9 bases. With V trimmed by 5 bases and J by 7 bases, 2 bases remained unmatched. This CDR3 comprises 12 residues. Germline V gene sequence: CDR1 PRHDT, CDR2 FYEKMQ (reference sequence). The CDR3 DNA reads as TGTGCCAGCAGCGCGGACAGGGGTGAAGCTTTCTTT. Translating it yields CASSADRGEAFF.

V and J are TRBV5-6 and TRBJ2-7; no reliable D call. CDR1 is SGHDT, CDR2 YYEEEE, per germline. V was shortened by 0 bases and J by 2 bases, with 9 bases between the two germline ends. CDR3 length: 14 residues. The CDR3 DNA sequence: TGTGCCAGCAGCTTGGTTCAGGCGCCCTACGAGCAGTACTTC. Amino acids: CASSLVQAPYEQYF.

Many counts were recorded for this clone. The V gene is TRBV4-1, the J gene TRBJ2-7; D unclear. CDR1 is MGHRA, CDR2 YSYEKL, per germline. Trimming removed 0 bases from V and 1 base from J, with 10 bases in between. This CDR3 comprises 15 residues. Here the CDR3 reads CASSQEVHGSYEQYF. The CDR3 DNA reads as TGCGCCAGCAGCCAAGAGGTACACGGTTCCTACGAGCAGTACTTC.

This clone was detected only a few times. The rearrangement links TRBV28 to TRBJ2-3; 8 bases match TRBD2. Germline V CDR1 and CDR2: MDHEN, SYDVKM. This CDR3 contains 14 residues. With 10 bases clipped from V and 4 bases from J, the junction kept 10 bases outside the gene matches. The CDR3 DNA is TGTGCCACCCTCGGCCTAGCGGGCGCAGATACGCAGTATTTT. Its translation: CATLGLAGADTQYF.

The rearrangement uses TRBV5-1 and TRBJ1-5, with TRBD1 identical over 7 bases. V lost 4 bases, J lost 2 bases, and 12 bases stayed unmatched. The CDR3 consists of 17 residues. Germline CDR1 is SGHRS and CDR2 is YFSETQ. In DNA, the CDR3 is TGCGCCAGCAGCGACCAGGTACAGGGGAGAGGCAATCAGCCCCAGCATTTT. Translation: CASSDQVQGRGNQPQHF. Full variable domain (rest looked up from reference TRBV5-1 and TRBJ1-5): KAGVTQTPRYLIKTRGQQVTLSCSPISGHRSVSWYQQTPGQGLQFLFEYFSETQRNKGNFPGRFSGRQFSNSRSEMNVSTLELGDSALYLCASSDQVQGRGNQPQHFGDGTRLSIL.

V is TRBV9 and J is TRBJ2-1, with D unclear. The V and J ends lost 3 bases and 1 base respectively, with 2 bases between them. Germline assignment: CDR1 SGDLS and CDR2 YYNGEE. The CDR3 extends over 12 amino acids. CDR3 DNA: TGTGCCAGCAGCGGGTCCTACAATGAGCAGTTCTTC. Amino acid sequence: CASSGSYNEQFF.

A note on this clone: Other DNA sequences in the same sample also yield this CDR3. This chain joins TRBV27 and TRBJ1-1, with D unclear. V lost 1 base and J 5 bases, leaving 8 bases between the germline ends. The CDR3 sequence is 13 residues long. Germline assignment: CDR1 MNHEY and CDR2 SMNVEV (reference sequence). As DNA, the CDR3 is TGTGCCAGCAGTTTATACGGGAGGACTGAAGCTTTCTTT. Translation: CASSLYGRTEAFF.

The chain employs TRBV5-4 and TRBJ2-7; tentatively, D is TRBD2 (5 bases). CDR1 is SGHNT and CDR2 is YYREEE in the germline V gene (reference sequence). There are 15 residues in the CDR3. V gave up 0 bases and J gave up 1 base, with 11 bases separating them. The DNA of the CDR3 is TGTGCCAGCAGCTTGGGGCTAGCTGGATCCTACGAGCAGTACTTC. Protein: CASSLGLAGSYEQYF.

This chain uses TRBV7-6 with TRBJ2-1; 8 bases are a match to TRBD2. V shed 3 bases, J shed 10 bases, and the junction held 5 bases outside the gene matches. Germline V gene lookup returns CDR1 SGHVS and CDR2 FNYEAQ. The CDR3 spans 13 residues. This chain's CDR3 is CASSLGGLAEQFF. The CDR3 DNA reads TGTGCCAGCAGCTTGGGAGGACTAGCCGAGCAGTTCTTC.

The chain links TRBV4-3 to TRBJ2-3; 8 nucleotides line up with TRBD2. With 3 bases clipped from V and 8 bases from J, the junction kept 4 bases outside the gene matches. The CDR3 sequence is 13 residues long. In germline, CDR1 is LGHNA, CDR2 YSLEER. CDR3 coding DNA: TGCGCCAGCAGCCATGATCTAGCGGGTACGCAGTATTTT. Translation gives CASSHDLAGTQYF.

The chain is built from TRBV4-1 and TRBJ1-1, with D possibly matching TRBD1 (5 bases). Deletions cut 2 bases from V and 4 bases from J, with 14 bases between. Germline lookup yields CDR1 MGHRA and CDR2 YSYEKL. The CDR3 has 15 residues. The CDR3 reads CASSQMPGTSTEAFF. The CDR3, as DNA: TGCGCCAGCAGCCAAATGCCTGGGACTAGCACTGAAGCTTTCTTT.

The chain is built from TRBV30 and TRBJ2-7; D unresolved. The germline V gene has CDR1 GTSNPN and CDR2 SVGIG (reference sequence). The CDR3 totals 12 residues. Trimming left V 2 bases short and J 3 bases short, with 8 bases between. The CDR3 spells CAWSYSNYEQYF. The CDR3 DNA reads as TGTGCCTGGAGTTACAGCAACTACGAGCAGTACTTC.

This rearrangement joins TRBV6-6 to TRBJ2-1; maybe TRBD2 (6 bases). The germline V gene encodes CDR1 MNHNY and CDR2 SVGAGI (reference sequence). Between the trimmed V and J ends, which lost 2 bases and 4 bases, there was a span of 15 bases. This CDR3 comprises 16 residues. This chain's CDR3 is CASSYPGLAAYNEQFF. Here the CDR3 DNA reads TGTGCCAGCAGTTACCCGGGGTTAGCGGCGTACAATGAGCAGTTCTTC.

The chain couples TRBV4-1 to TRBJ2-7, with 14 positions matching TRBD2. Germline loops: CDR1 MGHRA, CDR2 YSYEKL. The CDR3 spans 18 residues. The V and J ends lost 1 base and 4 bases, in that order; junction bases with no gene match: 9. The CDR3 DNA reads as TGCGCCAGCAGCCAAGGTCCTACCGGGACTAGCGGGAGTTACGAGCAGTACTTC. Translated, it gives CASSQGPTGTSGSYEQYF.

V is TRBV2 and J is TRBJ2-7, with D unclear. The CDR3 runs 14 residues. The germline V gene encodes CDR1 SNHLY and CDR2 FYNNEI. V lost 0 bases to trimming and J lost 3 bases, with 9 bases between them. CDR3 protein: CASSEALRIYEQYF. In DNA form, the CDR3 reads TGTGCCAGCAGTGAAGCGCTACGGATCTACGAGCAGTACTTC.

The chain has TRBV6-4 and TRBJ2-1; D gene ambiguous. Germline V CDR1 and CDR2: MRHNA, SNTAGT. CDR3 length: 18 residues. V was pared by 2 bases and J by 0 bases, with 17 bases between. In DNA form, the CDR3 reads TGTGCCAGCAGTGACCTCCCGGTCTCTCCTAGCTCCTACAATGAGCAGTTCTTC. It codes for CASSDLPVSPSSYNEQFF.

V is TRBV9 and J is TRBJ2-7; a possible D gene is TRBD1 (5 bases). Germline assignment: CDR1 SGDLS and CDR2 YYNGEE. This CDR3 has 16 amino acids. V was shortened by 4 bases and J by 0 bases, with 17 bases between the two germline ends. The CDR3 loop is CASSLHEGASSYEQYF. DNA for the CDR3: TGTGCCAGCAGCCTCCATGAAGGGGCCAGCTCCTACGAGCAGTACTTC.

The V and J genes are TRBV5-6 and TRBJ2-7; TRBD2 is a possible D gene (6 bases). Germline CDR1 reads SGHDT; CDR2 reads YYEEEE. The CDR3 length is 15 residues. Trimming shortened V by 5 bases and J by 3 bases, and 18 bases separated the two germline ends. The CDR3 sequence is CASRKARRAVYEQYF. The CDR3 DNA sequence: TGTGCCAGCAGGAAGGCCAGGAGGGCGGTCTACGAGCAGTACTTC. The full variable domain, rest sourced from reference TRBV5-6 and TRBJ2-7, is DAGVTQSPTHLIKTRGQQVTLRCSPKSGHDTVSWYQQALGQGPQFIFQYYEEEERQRGNFPDRFSGHQFPNYSSELNVNALLLGDSALYLCASRKARRAVYEQYFGPGTRLTVT.

The J gene is TRBJ1-2, the V gene TRBV29-1; no firm D call. The CDR3 sequence is 15 residues long. The V gene lost 3 bases and the J gene lost 8 bases, with 22 bases spanning the gap. Germline CDR1 reads SQVTM; CDR2 reads ANQGSEA. CDR3: CSVDENMDSFWGYTF. The CDR3 DNA is TGCAGCGTTGACGAGAATATGGACTCGTTTTGGGGCTACACCTTC.

This chain uses TRBV7-6 with TRBJ2-2, with 9 bases aligning to TRBD1. Germline V gives CDR1 SGHVS, CDR2 FNYEAQ. The CDR3 runs to 16 residues. J gave up 5 bases and V 5 bases, and 9 bases lay outside the gene matches. The CDR3 spells CASSTGQGLSTGELFF. As DNA, the CDR3 is TGTGCCAGCAGCACAGGACAGGGGCTTAGTACCGGGGAGCTGTTTTTT.

CDR3 sequence: CASLPGTSNTGELFF. In nucleotides, the CDR3 is TGTGCCAGCCTCCCCGGGACATCGAACACCGGGGAGCTGTTTTTT. The chain links TRBV19 to TRBJ2-2, with D maybe TRBD1 (6 bases). V dropped 9 bases and J dropped 0 bases, with 14 bases sitting between them. This CDR3 contains 15 residues. Germline CDR1 LNHDA, CDR2 SQIVND (reference sequence).

This clone was seen more than once but under ten times. The chain links TRBV5-1 to TRBJ2-7, with no clear D. The CDR3 is 14 residues long. Germline CDR1 and CDR2: SGHRS and YFSETQ. V was trimmed by 2 bases and J by 3 bases, leaving 12 bases between them. Here the CDR3 reads CASSFQTDGYEQYF. The DNA for the CDR3 is TGCGCCAGCAGCTTCCAAACGGACGGCTACGAGCAGTACTTC.

This clone was observed a handful of times. The rearrangement links TRBV9 to TRBJ2-3, with a weak D call TRBD1 (7 bases). This CDR3 comprises 16 residues. V lost 3 bases to trimming and J lost 3 bases, with 17 bases between them. Per the germline V gene, CDR1 is SGDLS and CDR2 is YYNGEE. The CDR3 nucleotides read TGTGCCAGCAGCGCCCGAGGGGGCGCGGGGACAGATACGCAGTATTTT. Translated, it gives CASSARGGAGTDTQYF.